This T cell receptor (beta chain) was documented in a study of identical twins. This clonotype appeared a few times. Using its own MiXCR run on the 5' RACE reads, TCRdb lists one record per CDR3 protein. The repertoire holds some 900,000 distinct CDR3 sequences, with around an eighth as singletons. This CDR3 has 17 amino acids. Germline-derived CDR1 and CDR2 are SNHLY and FYNNEI. The junction had 12 bases not matched to a gene; V was cut back by 7 bases and J by 4 bases. The same specimen was also included in a second study, on yellow fever vaccine responses in identical twins.

The V and J genes are TRBV2 and TRBJ2-6, with 8 bases fitting TRBD1. This receptor was taken from a woman aged 18-29 years in good health. The sequencing sample was made of PBMCs. In nucleotides, the CDR3 is TGTGCCAGCATGAGGACAGGGCTAGGCTCGGGGGCCAACGTCCTGACTTTC. Translated: CASMRTGLGSGANVLTF.